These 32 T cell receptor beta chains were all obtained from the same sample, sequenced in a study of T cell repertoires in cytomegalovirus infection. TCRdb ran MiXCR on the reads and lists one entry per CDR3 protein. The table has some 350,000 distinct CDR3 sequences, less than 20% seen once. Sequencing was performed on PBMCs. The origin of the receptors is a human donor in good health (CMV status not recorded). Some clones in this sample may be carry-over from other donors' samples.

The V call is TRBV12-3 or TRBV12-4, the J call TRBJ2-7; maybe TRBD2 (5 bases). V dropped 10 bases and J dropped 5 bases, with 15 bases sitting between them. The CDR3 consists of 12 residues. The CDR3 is CANTSYGDEQYF. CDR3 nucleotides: TGTGCCAACACAAGCTACGGGGACGAGCAGTACTTC.

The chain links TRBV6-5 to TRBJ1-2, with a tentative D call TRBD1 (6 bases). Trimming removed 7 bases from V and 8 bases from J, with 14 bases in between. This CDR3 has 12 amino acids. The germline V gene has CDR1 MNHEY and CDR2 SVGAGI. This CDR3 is CASMNREGGYTF. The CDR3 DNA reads TGTGCCAGCATGAACAGGGAGGGCGGCTACACCTTC.

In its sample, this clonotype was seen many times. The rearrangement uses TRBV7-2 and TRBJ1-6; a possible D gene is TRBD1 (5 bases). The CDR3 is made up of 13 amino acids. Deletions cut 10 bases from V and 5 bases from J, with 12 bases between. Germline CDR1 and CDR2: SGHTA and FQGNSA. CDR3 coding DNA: TGTGCCACGGGGGAAGGGAATAATTCACCCCTCCACTTT. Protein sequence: CATGEGNNSPLHF.

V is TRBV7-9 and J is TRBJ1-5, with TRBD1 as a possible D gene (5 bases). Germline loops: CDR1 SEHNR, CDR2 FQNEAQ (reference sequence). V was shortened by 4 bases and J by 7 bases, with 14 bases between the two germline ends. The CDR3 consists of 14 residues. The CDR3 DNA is TGTGCCAGCAGCTCCGCAGGGTCCCAACAGCCCCAGCATTTT. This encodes CASSSAGSQQPQHF.

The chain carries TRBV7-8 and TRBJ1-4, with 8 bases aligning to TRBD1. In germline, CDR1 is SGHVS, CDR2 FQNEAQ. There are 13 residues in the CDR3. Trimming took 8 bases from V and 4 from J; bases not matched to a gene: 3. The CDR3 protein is CASGGQDNEKLFF. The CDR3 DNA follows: TGTGCCAGCGGGGGACAGGATAATGAAAAACTGTTTTTT.

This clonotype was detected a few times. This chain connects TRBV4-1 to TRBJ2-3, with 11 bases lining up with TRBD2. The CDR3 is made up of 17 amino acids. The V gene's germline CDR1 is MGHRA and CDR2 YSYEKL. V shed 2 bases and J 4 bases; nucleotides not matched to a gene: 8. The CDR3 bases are TGCGCCAGCAGCCAACCGGGACTAGCGGACGGGGCAGATACGCAGTATTTT. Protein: CASSQPGLADGADTQYF.

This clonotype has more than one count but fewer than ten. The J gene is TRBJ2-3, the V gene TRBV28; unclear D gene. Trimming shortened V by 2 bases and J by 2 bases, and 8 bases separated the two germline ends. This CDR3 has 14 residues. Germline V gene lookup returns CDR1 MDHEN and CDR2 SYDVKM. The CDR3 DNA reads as TGTGCCAGCAGTTTACTTCTAGTCACAGATACGCAGTATTTT. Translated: CASSLLLVTDTQYF.

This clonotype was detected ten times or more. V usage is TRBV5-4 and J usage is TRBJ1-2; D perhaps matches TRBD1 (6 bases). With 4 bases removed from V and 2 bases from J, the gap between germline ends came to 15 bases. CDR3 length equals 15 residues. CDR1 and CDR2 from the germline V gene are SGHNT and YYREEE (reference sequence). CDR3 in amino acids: CASSVGVGQNYGYTF. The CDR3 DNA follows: TGTGCCAGCAGCGTGGGAGTAGGACAGAACTATGGCTACACCTTC. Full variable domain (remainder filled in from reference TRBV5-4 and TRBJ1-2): ETGVTQSPTHLIKTRGQQVTLRCSSQSGHNTVSWYQQALGQGPQFIFQYYREEENGRGNFPPRFSGLQFPNYSSELNVNALELDDSALYLCASSVGVGQNYGYTFGSGTRLTVV.

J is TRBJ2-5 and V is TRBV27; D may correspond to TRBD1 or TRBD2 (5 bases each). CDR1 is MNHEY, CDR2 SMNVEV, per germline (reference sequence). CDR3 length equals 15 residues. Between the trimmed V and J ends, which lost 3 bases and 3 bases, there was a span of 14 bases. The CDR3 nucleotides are TGTGCCAGCAGTTTCGCGAGGGGCTATGAAGAGACCCAGTACTTC. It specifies CASSFARGYEETQYF.

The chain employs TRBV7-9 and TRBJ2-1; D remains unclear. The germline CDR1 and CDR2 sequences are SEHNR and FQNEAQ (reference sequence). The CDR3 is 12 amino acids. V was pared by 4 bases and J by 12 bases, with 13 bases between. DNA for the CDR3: TGTGCCAGCAGCTCGACAAAGGGAAGGCAGTTCTTC. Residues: CASSSTKGRQFF.

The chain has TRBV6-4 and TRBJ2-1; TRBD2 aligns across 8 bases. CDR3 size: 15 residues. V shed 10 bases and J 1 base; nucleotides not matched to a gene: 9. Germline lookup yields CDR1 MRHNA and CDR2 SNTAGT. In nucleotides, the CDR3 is TGTGCCACCGAAAACCGGGGGGGATCCTACAATGAGCAGTTCTTC. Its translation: CATENRGGSYNEQFF.

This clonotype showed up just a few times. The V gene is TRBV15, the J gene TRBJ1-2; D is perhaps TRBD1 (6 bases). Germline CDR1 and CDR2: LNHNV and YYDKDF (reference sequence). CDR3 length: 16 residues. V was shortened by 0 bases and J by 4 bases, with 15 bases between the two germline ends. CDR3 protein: CATSRDLGAIPYGYTF. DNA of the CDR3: TGTGCCACCAGCAGAGATTTGGGGGCGATCCCCTATGGCTACACCTTC.

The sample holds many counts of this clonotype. In DNA form, the CDR3 reads TGTGCCAGCAGCCGAGCCAAAGGAGCTTTCTTT. It encodes CASSRAKGAFF. This rearrangement joins TRBV12-3 or TRBV12-4 to TRBJ1-1, with D unclear. This CDR3 spans 11 amino acids. Trimming stripped 6 bases from V and 10 bases from J, with 12 bases between.

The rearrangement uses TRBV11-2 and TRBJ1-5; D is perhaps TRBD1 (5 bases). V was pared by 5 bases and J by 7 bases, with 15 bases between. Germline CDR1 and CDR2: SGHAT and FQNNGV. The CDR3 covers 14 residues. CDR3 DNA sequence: TGTGCCAGCAGCCCGTCTCAGGGAGGACAGCCCCAGCATTTT. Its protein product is CASSPSQGGQPQHF.

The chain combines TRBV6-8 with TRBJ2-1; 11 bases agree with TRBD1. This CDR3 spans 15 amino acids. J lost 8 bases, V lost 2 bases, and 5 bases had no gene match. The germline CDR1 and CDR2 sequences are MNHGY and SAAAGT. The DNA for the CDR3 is TGTGCCAGCAGTTACGGGACAGGGGGAGTCGATGAGCAGTTCTTC. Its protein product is CASSYGTGGVDEQFF.

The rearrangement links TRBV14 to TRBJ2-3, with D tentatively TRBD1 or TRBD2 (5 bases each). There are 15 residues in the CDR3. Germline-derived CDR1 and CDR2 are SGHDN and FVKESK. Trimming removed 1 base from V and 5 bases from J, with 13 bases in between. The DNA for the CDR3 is TGTGCCAGCAGCCAAGTGAGAGGGGTAAAAGATACGCAGTATTTT. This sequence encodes CASSQVRGVKDTQYF.

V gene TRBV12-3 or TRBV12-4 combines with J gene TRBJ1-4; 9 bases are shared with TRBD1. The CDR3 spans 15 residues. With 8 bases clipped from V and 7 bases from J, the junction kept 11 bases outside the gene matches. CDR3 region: CASGQGPRGGEKLFF. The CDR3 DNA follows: TGTGCCAGCGGACAGGGGCCGCGGGGGGGTGAAAAACTGTTTTTT.

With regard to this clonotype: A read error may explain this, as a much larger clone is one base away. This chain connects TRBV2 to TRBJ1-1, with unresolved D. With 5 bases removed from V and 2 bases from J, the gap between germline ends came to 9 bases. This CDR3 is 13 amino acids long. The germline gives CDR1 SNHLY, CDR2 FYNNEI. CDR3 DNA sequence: TGTGCCAGCAGTAGGGCAATAAACACTGAAGCTTTCTTT. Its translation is CASSRAINTEAFF.

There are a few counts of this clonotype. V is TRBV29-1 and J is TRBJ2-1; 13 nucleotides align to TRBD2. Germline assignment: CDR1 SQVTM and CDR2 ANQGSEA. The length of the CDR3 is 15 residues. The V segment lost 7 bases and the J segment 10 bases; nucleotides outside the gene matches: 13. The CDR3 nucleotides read TGCAGCGCTTCCTTACTAGCGGGGGGGCCGGGCGAGCAGTTCTTC. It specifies CSASLLAGGPGEQFF.

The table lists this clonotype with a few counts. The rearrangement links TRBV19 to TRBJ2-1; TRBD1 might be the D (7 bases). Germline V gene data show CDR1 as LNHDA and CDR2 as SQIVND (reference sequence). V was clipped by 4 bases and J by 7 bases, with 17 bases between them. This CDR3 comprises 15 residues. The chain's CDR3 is CASSRRGQLINEQFF. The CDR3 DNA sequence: TGTGCCAGTAGTAGGAGGGGACAGCTAATAAATGAGCAGTTCTTC.

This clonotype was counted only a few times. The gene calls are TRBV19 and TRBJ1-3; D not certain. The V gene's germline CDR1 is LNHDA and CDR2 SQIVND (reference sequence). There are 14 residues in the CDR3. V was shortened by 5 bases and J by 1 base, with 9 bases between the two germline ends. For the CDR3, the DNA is TGTGCCAGTAGTCTCGTTGTATCTGGAAACACCATATATTTT. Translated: CASSLVVSGNTIYF.

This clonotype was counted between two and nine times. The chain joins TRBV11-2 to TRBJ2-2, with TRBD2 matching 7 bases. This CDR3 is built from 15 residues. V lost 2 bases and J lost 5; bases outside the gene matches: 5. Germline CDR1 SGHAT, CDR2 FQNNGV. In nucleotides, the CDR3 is TGTGCCAGCAGCTTATTGCTAGCGGTTACCGGGGAGCTGTTTTTT. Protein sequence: CASSLLLAVTGELFF.

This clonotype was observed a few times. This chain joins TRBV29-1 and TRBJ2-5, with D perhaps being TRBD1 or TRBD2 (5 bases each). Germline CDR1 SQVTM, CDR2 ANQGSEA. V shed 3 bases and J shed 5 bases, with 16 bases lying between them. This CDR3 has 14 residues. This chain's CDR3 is CSVDPTRGEETQYF. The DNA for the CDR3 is TGCAGCGTTGATCCCACCCGGGGCGAGGAGACCCAGTACTTC.

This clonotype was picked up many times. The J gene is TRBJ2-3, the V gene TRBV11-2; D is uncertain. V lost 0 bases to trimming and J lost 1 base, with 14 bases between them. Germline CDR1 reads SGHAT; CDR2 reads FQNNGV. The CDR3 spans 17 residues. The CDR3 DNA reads TGTGCCAGCAGCTTAGATCCCCTAGACCGGGGCACAGATACGCAGTATTTT. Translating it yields CASSLDPLDRGTDTQYF.

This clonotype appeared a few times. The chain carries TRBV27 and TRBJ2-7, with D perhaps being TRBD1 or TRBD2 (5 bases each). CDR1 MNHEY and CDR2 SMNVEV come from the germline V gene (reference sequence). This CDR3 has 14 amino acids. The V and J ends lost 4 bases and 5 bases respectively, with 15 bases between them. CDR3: CASSSGPRWDEQYF. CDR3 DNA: TGTGCCAGCAGTTCGGGACCCAGGTGGGACGAGCAGTACTTC.

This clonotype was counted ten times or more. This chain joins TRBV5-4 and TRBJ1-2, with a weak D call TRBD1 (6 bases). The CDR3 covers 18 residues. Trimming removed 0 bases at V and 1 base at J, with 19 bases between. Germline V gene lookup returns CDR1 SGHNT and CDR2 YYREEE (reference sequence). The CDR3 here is CASSLDQGWGESNYGYTF. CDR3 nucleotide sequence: TGTGCCAGCAGCTTGGACCAGGGGTGGGGTGAGAGTAACTATGGCTACACCTTC.

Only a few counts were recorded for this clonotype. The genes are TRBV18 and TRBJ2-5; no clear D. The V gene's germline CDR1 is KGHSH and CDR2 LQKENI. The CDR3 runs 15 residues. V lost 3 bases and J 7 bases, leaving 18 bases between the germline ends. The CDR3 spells CASSPRQADGTTQYF. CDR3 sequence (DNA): TGTGCCAGCTCACCGCGCCAGGCCGATGGAACGACCCAGTACTTC.

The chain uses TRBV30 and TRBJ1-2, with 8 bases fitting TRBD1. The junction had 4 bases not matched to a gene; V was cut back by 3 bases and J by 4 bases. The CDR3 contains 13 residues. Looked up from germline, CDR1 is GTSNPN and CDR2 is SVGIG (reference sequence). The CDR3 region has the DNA TGTGCCTGGAGGCAGGGGGCATTCTATGGCTACACCTTC. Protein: CAWRQGAFYGYTF.

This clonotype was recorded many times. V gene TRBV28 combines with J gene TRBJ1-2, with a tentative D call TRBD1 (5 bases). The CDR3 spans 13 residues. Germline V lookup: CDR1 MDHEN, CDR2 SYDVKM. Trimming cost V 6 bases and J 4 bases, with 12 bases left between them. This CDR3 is CASRSQGPYGYTF. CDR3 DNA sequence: TGTGCCAGCAGGAGCCAGGGTCCCTATGGCTACACCTTC.

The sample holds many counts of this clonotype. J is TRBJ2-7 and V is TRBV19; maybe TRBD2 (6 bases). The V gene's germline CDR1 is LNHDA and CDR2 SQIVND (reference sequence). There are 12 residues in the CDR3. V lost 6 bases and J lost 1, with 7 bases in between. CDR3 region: CASSGTSYEQYF. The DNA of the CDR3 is TGTGCCAGTAGCGGGACTTCCTACGAGCAGTACTTC. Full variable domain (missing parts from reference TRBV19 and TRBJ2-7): DGGITQSPKYLFRKEGQNVTLSCEQNLNHDAMYWYRQDPGQGLRLIYYSQIVNDFQKGDIAEGYSVSREKKESFPLTVTSAQKNPTAFYLCASSGTSYEQYFGPGTRLTVT.

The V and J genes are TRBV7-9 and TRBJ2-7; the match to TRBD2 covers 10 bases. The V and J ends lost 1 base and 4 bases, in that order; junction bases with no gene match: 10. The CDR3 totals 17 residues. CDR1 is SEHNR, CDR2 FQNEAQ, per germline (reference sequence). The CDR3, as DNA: TGTGCCAGCAGCTTAGTGACGAGCGGGAGGGCCAGGTACGAGCAGTACTTC. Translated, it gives CASSLVTSGRARYEQYF.

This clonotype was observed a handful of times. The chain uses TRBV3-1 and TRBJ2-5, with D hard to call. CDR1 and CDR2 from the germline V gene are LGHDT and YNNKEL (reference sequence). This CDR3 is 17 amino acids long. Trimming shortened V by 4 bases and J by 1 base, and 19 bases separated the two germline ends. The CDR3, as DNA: TGTGCCAGCAGCCGAAGTGGCGGCTATTCCGCCCAAGAGACCCAGTACTTC. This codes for CASSRSGGYSAQETQYF.